This entry lists 10 T cell receptor beta chains sequenced from one sample in a study of molecular identifiers for immune sequencing clone quantification. MiXCR was run by TCRdb on the PCR reads, yielding one entry per CDR3 protein. The repertoire includes about 640,000 distinct CDR3 sequences, 15% to 20% of them detected once, and roughly 0.85% sits in the top ten. Input material: naive CD8+ T cells from blood, with Jurkat cell RNA spiked in. The sample's subset: FACS-sorted CD8+CD4-CCR7+CD45RA+ naive T cells. The receptor source for this set is a human donor in good health. Some libraries in this study had Jurkat cell RNA spiked in.

In this sample, this clonotype turned up a few times. The chain uses TRBV11-2 and TRBJ2-7; a possible D gene is TRBD1 (5 bases). The V and J ends lost 0 bases and 2 bases respectively, with 11 bases between them. The CDR3 loop spans 15 amino acids. Looked up from germline, CDR1 is SGHAT and CDR2 is FQNNGV. The CDR3 region has the DNA TGTGCCAGCAGCTTAGATGCCCCAGGGACCTACGAGCAGTACTTC. It is translated as CASSLDAPGTYEQYF. The full variable domain, with the rest looked up from reference TRBV11-2 and TRBJ2-7, is EAGVAQSPRYKIIEKRQSVAFWCNPISGHATLYWYQQILGQGPKLLIQFQNNGVVDDSQLPKDRFSAERLKGVDSTLKIQPAKLEDSAVYLCASSLDAPGTYEQYFGPGTRLTVT.

This clonotype has ten or more counts. The V gene is TRBV29-1, the J gene TRBJ1-4; weak D call: TRBD1 (6 bases). V dropped 3 bases and J dropped 8 bases, with 10 bases sitting between them. The CDR3 spans 12 residues. The germline V gene has CDR1 SQVTM and CDR2 ANQGSEA. CDR3 in amino acids: CSVDGGQEKLFF. The CDR3 DNA sequence: TGCAGCGTTGACGGGGGGCAGGAAAAACTGTTTTTT.

There are many counts of this clonotype. This chain links TRBV30 with TRBJ2-7, with a possible D match to TRBD2 (5 bases). The CDR3 has 13 amino acids. Trimming took off 0 bases at V and 3 bases at J, with 9 bases between the two ends. CDR1 is GTSNPN, CDR2 SVGIG, per germline (reference sequence). The CDR3 DNA sequence: TGTGCCTGGAGTGTAATTGAGGGCTACGAGCAGTACTTC. Its translation is CAWSVIEGYEQYF. Full variable domain (outside the CDR3, taken from reference TRBV30 and TRBJ2-7): SQTIHQWPATLVQPVGSPLSLECTVEGTSNPNLYWYRQAAGRGLQLLFYSVGIGQISSEVPQNLSASRPQDRQFILSSKKLLLSDSGFYLCAWSVIEGYEQYFGPGTRLTVT.

This chain links TRBV7-8 with TRBJ2-3; D remains ambiguous. CDR3 length: 15 residues. Trimming took off 5 bases at V and 0 bases at J, with 12 bases between the two ends. Germline V lookup: CDR1 SGHVS, CDR2 FQNEAQ. CDR3 loop: CASSPWAGSTDTQYF. CDR3 sequence (DNA): TGTGCCAGCAGCCCCTGGGCAGGTAGCACAGATACGCAGTATTTT.

This clonotype was found many times. The CDR3 DNA is TGCGCCAGCAGCCAACAATACGACAGGGTTTACGAGCAGTTCTTC. Translated, it gives CASSQQYDRVYEQFF. This chain connects TRBV4-3 to TRBJ2-1; 7 nucleotides agree with TRBD1. CDR1 is LGHNA, CDR2 YSLEER, per germline. Trimming at V came to 2 bases and at J to 10 bases, leaving 11 bases not matched to a gene. The CDR3 runs 15 residues.

Ten or more counts support this clonotype. The V gene is TRBV29-1, the J gene TRBJ1-1; unclear D gene. Deletions cut 7 bases from V and 4 bases from J, with 19 bases between. This CDR3 has 14 residues. Germline-derived CDR1 and CDR2 are SQVTM and ANQGSEA. The CDR3: CSASDWRESTEAFF. In DNA form, the CDR3 reads TGCAGCGCTTCTGATTGGAGGGAGAGCACTGAAGCTTTCTTT.

This clonotype was counted ten times or more. J is TRBJ1-1 and V is TRBV30; D is unresolved. This CDR3 region has 12 residues. V dropped 0 bases and J dropped 1 base, with 3 bases sitting between them. The germline CDR1 and CDR2 sequences are GTSNPN and SVGIG (reference sequence). CDR3 sequence: CAWSVPNTEAFF. The CDR3 DNA sequence: TGTGCCTGGAGTGTACCGAACACTGAAGCTTTCTTT.

There are many counts of this clonotype. The chain carries TRBV29-1 and TRBJ2-7; D is tentatively TRBD1 or TRBD2 (5 bases each). Trimming took 5 bases from V and 2 from J, leaving 10 bases between them. CDR3 size: 12 residues. Germline CDR1 and CDR2: SQVTM and ANQGSEA. The CDR3 loop reads CSVRDEAYEQYF. CDR3 nucleotides: TGCAGCGTTCGGGACGAAGCCTACGAGCAGTACTTC.

This clonotype was counted at least ten times. The V and J genes are TRBV7-3 and TRBJ2-3; TRBD2 matches at 12 bases. Germline CDR1 SGHTA, CDR2 FQGTGA. The trim removed 3 bases at V and 6 bases at J, leaving 4 bases unmatched. The CDR3 sequence is 15 residues long. The CDR3 loop is CASSFGTSGFDTQYF. The CDR3 DNA follows: TGTGCCAGCAGCTTCGGGACTAGCGGGTTTGATACGCAGTATTTT.

As for this clonotype: A clone one base away is much larger, so this may be a read error. The chain combines TRBV15 with TRBJ2-1; 10 nucleotides agree with TRBD1. CDR1 and CDR2 from the germline V gene are LNHNV and YYDKDF (reference sequence). With V trimmed by 9 bases and J by 6 bases, 8 bases remained unmatched. CDR3 length: 14 residues. The CDR3: CATCRDRGSNEQFF. For the CDR3, the DNA is TGTGCCACTTGTCGGGACAGGGGAAGCAATGAGCAGTTCTTC.